This T cell receptor (beta chain) was retrieved from a study of vaccination effects on CD4 cells after COVID-19. As regards this clone: What it binds is not known.

Libraries were prepared by immunoSEQ multiplex PCR; TCRdb keeps only in-frame clonotypes and omits some of them. This table has around 25,000 clones, approximately 83% appearing once. The germline CDR1 and CDR2 sequences are SGHRS and YFSETQ. The CDR3 loop spans 14 amino acids. V lost 0 bases, J lost 2 bases, and 7 bases lay in between. With the ViraFEST assay, the study expanded antigen-specific CD4+ T cells using viral peptide pools, then sequenced them. Once cultured for roughly nine days, the cells underwent separation to obtain CD4+ T cells. As their vaccination, participants received two doses of either BNT162b2 or mRNA-1273. Vaccinated recipients, who were negative for nucleocapsid antibodies, had no history of SARS-CoV-2 infection. For each well, two million PBMC were cultured with around 10 IU/ml IL-2 and 8 to 10 ug/ml peptides. The study's findings and limits: The study dataset contains few convalescent patients and includes no early post-infection timepoints.

This sequence was found in a human donor who received a COVID-19 vaccine. Some clones in this sample may be carry-over from other donors' samples. This specimen consisted of CD4+ T cells from PBMCs cultured with HCoV-NL63 spike peptides, obtained after COVID-19 vaccination. The chain joins TRBV5-1 to TRBJ2-3; tentatively, D is TRBD2 (5 bases). The CDR3 sequence is CASSLEDFTDTQYF. The CDR3 DNA follows: TGCGCCAGCAGCTTGGAGGACTTCACAGATACGCAGTATTTT.